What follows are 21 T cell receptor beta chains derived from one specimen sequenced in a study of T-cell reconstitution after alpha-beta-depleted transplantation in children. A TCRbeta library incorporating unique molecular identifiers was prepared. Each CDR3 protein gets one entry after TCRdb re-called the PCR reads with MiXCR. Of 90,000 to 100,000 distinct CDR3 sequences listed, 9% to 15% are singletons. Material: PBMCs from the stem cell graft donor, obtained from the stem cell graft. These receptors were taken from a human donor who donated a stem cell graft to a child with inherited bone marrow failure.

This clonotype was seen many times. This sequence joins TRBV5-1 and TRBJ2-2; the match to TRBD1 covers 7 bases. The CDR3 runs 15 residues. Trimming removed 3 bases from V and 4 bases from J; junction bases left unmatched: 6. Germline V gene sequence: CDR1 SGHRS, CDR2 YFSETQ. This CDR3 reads CASSSTGPATGELFF. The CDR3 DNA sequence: TGCGCCAGCAGCTCGACAGGGCCGGCCACCGGGGAGCTGTTTTTT.

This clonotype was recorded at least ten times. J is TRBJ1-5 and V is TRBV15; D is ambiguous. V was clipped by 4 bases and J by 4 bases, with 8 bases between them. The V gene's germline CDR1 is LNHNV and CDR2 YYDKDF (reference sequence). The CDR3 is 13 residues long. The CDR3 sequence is CATSIGWNQPQHF. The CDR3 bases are TGTGCCACCAGCATCGGGTGGAATCAGCCCCAGCATTTT.

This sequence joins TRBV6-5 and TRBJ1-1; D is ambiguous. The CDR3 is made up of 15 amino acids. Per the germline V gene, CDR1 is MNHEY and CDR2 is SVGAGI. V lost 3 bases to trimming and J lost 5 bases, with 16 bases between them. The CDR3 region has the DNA TGTGCCAGCAGTTATGACCAGGCCGCCGAGACTGAAGCTTTCTTT. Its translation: CASSYDQAAETEAFF.

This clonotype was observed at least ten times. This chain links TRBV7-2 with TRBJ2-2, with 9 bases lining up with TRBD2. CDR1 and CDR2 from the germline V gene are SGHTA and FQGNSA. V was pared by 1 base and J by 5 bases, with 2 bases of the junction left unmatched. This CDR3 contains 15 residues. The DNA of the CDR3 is TGTGCCAGCAGCTTAGGAGCGGGAGGAACCGGGGAGCTGTTTTTT. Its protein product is CASSLGAGGTGELFF.

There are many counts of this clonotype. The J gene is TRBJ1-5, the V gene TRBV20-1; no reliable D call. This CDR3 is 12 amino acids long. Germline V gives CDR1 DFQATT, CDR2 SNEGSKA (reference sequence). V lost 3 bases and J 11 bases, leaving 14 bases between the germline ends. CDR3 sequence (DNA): TGCAGTGCTAGGACGGACCTTTTGACCCAGCATTTT. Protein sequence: CSARTDLLTQHF.

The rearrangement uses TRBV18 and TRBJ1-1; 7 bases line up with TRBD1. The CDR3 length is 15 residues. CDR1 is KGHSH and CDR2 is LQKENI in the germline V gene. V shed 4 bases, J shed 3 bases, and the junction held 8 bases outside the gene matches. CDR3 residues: CASSRLPTGHTEAFF. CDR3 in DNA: TGTGCCAGCTCACGGCTCCCGACAGGGCACACTGAAGCTTTCTTT.

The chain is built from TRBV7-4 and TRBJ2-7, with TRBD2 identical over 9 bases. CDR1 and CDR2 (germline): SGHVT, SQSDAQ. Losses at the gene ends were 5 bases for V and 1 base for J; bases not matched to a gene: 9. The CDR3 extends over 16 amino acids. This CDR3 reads CASSLRVAGVSYEQYF. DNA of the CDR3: TGTGCCAGCAGCCTAAGGGTAGCGGGAGTGTCCTACGAGCAGTACTTC.

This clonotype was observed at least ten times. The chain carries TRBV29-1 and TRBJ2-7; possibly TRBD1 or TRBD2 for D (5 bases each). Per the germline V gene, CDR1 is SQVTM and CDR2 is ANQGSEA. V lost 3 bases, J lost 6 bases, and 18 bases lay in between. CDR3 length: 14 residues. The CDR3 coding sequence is TGCAGCGTTGACTCTGGGACGGGGTCGGCCGAGCAGTACTTC. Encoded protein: CSVDSGTGSAEQYF.

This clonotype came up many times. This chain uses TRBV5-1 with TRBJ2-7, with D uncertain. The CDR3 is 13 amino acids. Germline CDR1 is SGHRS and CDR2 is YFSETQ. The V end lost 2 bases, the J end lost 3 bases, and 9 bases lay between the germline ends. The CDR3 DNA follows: TGCGCCAGCAGCTTCCAGGCGGACTACGAGCAGTACTTC. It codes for CASSFQADYEQYF.

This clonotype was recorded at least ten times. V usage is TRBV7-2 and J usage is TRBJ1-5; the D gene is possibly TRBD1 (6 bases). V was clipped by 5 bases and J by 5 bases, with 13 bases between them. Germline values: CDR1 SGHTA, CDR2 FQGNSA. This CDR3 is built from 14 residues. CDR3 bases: TGTGCCAGCAGCCCCTACAGGGAGGATCAGCCCCAGCATTTT. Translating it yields CASSPYREDQPQHF. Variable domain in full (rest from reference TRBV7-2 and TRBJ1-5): GAGVSQSPSNKVTEKGKDVELRCDPISGHTALYWYRQSLGQGLEFLIYFQGNSAPDKSGLPSDRFSAERTGGSVSTLTIQRTQQEDSAVYLCASSPYREDQPQHFGDGTRLSIL.

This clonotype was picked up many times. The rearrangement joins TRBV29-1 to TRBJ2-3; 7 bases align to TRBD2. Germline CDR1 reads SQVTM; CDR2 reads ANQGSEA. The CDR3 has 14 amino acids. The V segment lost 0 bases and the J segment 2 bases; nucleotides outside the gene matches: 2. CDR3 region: CSVEEGGVTDTQYF. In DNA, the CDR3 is TGCAGCGTTGAAGAGGGAGGGGTCACAGATACGCAGTATTTT.

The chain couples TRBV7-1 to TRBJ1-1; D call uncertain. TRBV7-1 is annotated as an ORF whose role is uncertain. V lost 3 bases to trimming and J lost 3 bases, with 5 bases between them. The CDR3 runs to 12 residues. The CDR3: CASSSVDTEAFF. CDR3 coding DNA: TGTGCCAGCAGCTCCGTGGACACTGAAGCTTTCTTT.

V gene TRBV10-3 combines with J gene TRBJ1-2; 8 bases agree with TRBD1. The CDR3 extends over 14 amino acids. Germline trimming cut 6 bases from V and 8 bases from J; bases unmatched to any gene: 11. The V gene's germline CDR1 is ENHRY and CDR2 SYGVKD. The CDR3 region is CAISMSGTGGGYTF. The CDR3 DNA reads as TGTGCCATCAGCATGTCCGGGACAGGAGGCGGCTACACCTTC.

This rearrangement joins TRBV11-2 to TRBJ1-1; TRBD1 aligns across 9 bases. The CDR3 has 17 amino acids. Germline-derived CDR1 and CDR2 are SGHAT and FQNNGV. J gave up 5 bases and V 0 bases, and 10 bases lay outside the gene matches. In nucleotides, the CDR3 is TGTGCCAGCAGCTTAGAGGAGTTGGACAGGGGCTGGACTGAAGCTTTCTTT. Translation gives CASSLEELDRGWTEAFF.

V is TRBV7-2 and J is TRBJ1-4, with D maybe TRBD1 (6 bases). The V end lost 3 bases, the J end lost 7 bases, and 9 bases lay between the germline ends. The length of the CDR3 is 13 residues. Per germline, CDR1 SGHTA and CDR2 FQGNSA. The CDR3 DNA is TGTGCCAGCAGCTTCGCAGGGGTTGAAAAACTGTTTTTT. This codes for CASSFAGVEKLFF.

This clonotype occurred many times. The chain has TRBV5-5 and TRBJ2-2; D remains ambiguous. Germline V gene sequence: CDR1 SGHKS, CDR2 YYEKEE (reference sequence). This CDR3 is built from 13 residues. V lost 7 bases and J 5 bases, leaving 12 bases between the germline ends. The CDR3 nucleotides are TGTGCCAGCGGAGACTTAGCTACCGGGGAGCTGTTTTTT. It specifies CASGDLATGELFF.

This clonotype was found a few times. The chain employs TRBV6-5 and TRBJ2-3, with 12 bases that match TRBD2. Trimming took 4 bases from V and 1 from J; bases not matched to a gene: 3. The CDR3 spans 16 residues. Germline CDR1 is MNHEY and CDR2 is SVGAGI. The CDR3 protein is CASSFRTSGGTDTQYF. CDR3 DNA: TGTGCCAGCAGTTTCCGGACTAGCGGGGGCACAGATACGCAGTATTTT.

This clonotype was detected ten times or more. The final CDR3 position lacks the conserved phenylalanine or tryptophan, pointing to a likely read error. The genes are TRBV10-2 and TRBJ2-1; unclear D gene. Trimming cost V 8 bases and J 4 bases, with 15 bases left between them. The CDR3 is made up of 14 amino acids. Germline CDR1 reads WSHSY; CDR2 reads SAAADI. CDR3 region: CASSPIGLYNEQFS. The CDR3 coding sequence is TGCGCCAGCTCCCCCATTGGGCTTTACAATGAGCAGTTCTCC.

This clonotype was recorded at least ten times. The CDR3 nucleotides are TGTGCCAGCAGTCTCCGGGGGACAGAGGCCGGGGAGCTGTTTTTT. Translation: CASSLRGTEAGELFF. This rearrangement joins TRBV6-2 or TRBV6-3 to TRBJ2-2, with D possibly matching TRBD1 (7 bases). Deletions cut 5 bases from V and 6 bases from J, with 16 bases between. The CDR3 totals 15 residues. Germline CDR1 is MNHEY and CDR2 is SVGEGT.

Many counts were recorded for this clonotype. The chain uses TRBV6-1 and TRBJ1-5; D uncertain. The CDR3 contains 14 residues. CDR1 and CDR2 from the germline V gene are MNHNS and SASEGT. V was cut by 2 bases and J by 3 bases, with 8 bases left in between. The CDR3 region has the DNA TGTGCCAGCAGTGAACTGTGGTCCAATCAGCCCCAGCATTTT. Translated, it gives CASSELWSNQPQHF.

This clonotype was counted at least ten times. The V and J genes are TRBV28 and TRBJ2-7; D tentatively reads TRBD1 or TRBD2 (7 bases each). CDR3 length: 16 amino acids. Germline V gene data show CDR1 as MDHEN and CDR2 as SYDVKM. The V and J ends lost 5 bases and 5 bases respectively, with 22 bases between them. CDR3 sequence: CASSPLGGTESNEQYF. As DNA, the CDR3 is TGTGCCAGCAGTCCCCTGGGGGGGACAGAGTCAAACGAGCAGTACTTC.